A selection of T cell receptor beta chains follows, all from one sample in a study of beta chain features in type 1 diabetes. The method was immunoSEQ multiplex PCR; TCRdb's version includes in-frame clones alone and lacks a portion of them. The data contain a few hundred thousand clones, roughly 13% of them singletons. The source material was naive CD4+ T cells from blood. The receptor set was obtained from a man under 40 with type 1 diabetes. Both conserved end residues are part of each CDR3. The order of the fields is J gene, V gene, clone size, CDR3 protein. Size tells how often a clone was seen (once, few, many) or the class of an expanded clone, and some rows leave it out.

TRBJ2-7 | TRBV5-1 | few | CASSSDRRGYEQYF
TRBJ1-2 | TRBV5-1 | few | CASRLDLTAYGYTF
TRBJ2-7 | TRBV7-2 | - | CASSLGFGTSADEQYF
TRBJ1-1 | TRBV18 | - | CASSPAVVNTEAFF
TRBJ2-1 | TRBV5-1 | few | CASSSGQGSYNEQFF
TRBJ2-1 | TRBV4-3 | few | CASSQYPSASSSYNEQFF
TRBJ2-3 | TRBV28 | few | CASSDVVGGSSKDTQYF
TRBJ2-1 | TRBV7-9 | - | CASSLGLAHNEQFF
TRBJ2-3 | TRBV10-3 | - | CAISGGLASGRSTDTQYF
TRBJ1-1 | TRBV27 | few | CASTPMTGNEAFF
TRBJ1-5 | TRBV5-1 | - | CASSVGQGTQPQHF
TRBJ1-2 | TRBV6-5 | few | CASRTPGQGDYGYTF
TRBJ2-1 | TRBV13 | once | CASSPPSGGAYNEQFF
TRBJ2-7 | TRBV28 | - | CASRPGQIYEQYF
TRBJ2-7 | TRBV2 | few | CASSERVAGGQEQYF
TRBJ2-1 | TRBV27 | - | CASSLQREGRHEQFF
TRBJ2-2 | TRBV9 | few | CASSATGGSNTGELFF
TRBJ2-7 | TRBV7-9 | - | CASSLGGTSGSFSHEQYF
TRBJ2-6 | TRBV7-9 | few | CASSAGTGGLGANVLTF
TRBJ2-1 | TRBV2 | few | CASSVAESSYNEQFF
TRBJ1-5 | TRBV5-5 | - | CASGGWNQPQHF
TRBJ1-2 | TRBV5-1 | - | CASSTGQASNYGYTF
- | TRBV2 | few | CASRRDSYEQYF